Here is one T cell receptor (beta chain) with its context. What it recognizes is unknown. Sequencing libraries made from TCR beta cDNA carried unique molecular identifiers. Each CDR3 protein gets one entry after TCRdb re-called the PCR reads with MiXCR. The sample includes about 430,000 distinct CDR3 sequences, 30% to 40% seen only once; the top ten take less than 8%. This sample stems from a study of post-analysis software for immune sequencing data. Study-wide context: Some patients lacked subtype; others had relapsing-remitting, secondary progressive or progressive-relapsing disease.

The germline V gene encodes CDR1 DFQATT and CDR2 SNEGSKA (reference sequence). CDR3 length: 18 amino acids. V lost 1 base to trimming and J lost 3 bases, with 24 bases between them. Study findings and constraints: A handful of TRBV segments were significantly more frequent in patients than in controls. TRBV5-6, TRBV5-1 and TRBV20-1 were among these segments. Compared against controls, patients with multiple sclerosis displayed significantly lower normalized Chao1 diversity.

This chain joins TRBV20-1 and TRBJ1-2, with a possible D match to TRBD1 (6 bases). The sequencing input was blood. The clonotype was recovered from a girl aged 2 to 9 with multiple sclerosis. CDR3 region: CSARVGGKRRGEYYGYTF. CDR3 DNA sequence: TGCAGTGCTAGAGTTGGCGGAAAAAGGAGGGGGGAATACTATGGCTACACCTTC.